These 5 T cell receptor beta chains were sequenced from one sample in a study of identical twins. MiXCR, run by TCRdb on the 5' RACE reads, gives a single entry per CDR3 protein. Of 700,000 to 950,000 distinct CDR3 sequences listed, 12% were seen once; the top ten hold around 1.6%. The data also belong to a second study, concerning yellow fever vaccine responses in identical twins.

What was sequenced was PBMCs. The receptors were sampled from a woman under 30 in good health.

This rearrangement joins TRBV7-2 to TRBJ2-3, with 16 bases matching TRBD2. Germline trimming cut 1 base from V and 5 bases from J; bases unmatched to any gene: 12. The CDR3 extends over 20 amino acids. In germline, CDR1 is SGHTA, CDR2 FQGNSA. This chain's CDR3 is CASSLGRRGLAGGPIDTQYF. CDR3 coding DNA: TGTGCCAGCAGCTTAGGGCGGCGGGGACTAGCGGGAGGGCCGATAGATACGCAGTATTTT. The full variable domain, completed using reference TRBV7-2 and TRBJ2-3, is GAGVSQSPSNKVTEKGKDVELRCDPISGHTALYWYRQSLGQGLEFLIYFQGNSAPDKSGLPSDRFSAERTGGSVSTLTIQRTQQEDSAVYLCASSLGRRGLAGGPIDTQYFGPGTRLTVL.

This clonotype was counted a few times. J is TRBJ1-5 and V is TRBV6-1, with a tentative D call TRBD1 (5 bases). The V and J ends lost 6 bases and 3 bases respectively, with 12 bases between them. The CDR3 covers 14 residues. CDR1 is MNHNS, CDR2 SASEGT, per germline. The CDR3 bases are TGTGCCAGCAGGCGCGACAGCTACAATCAGCCCCAGCATTTT. Translation gives CASRRDSYNQPQHF.

This clonotype occurred a few times. The chain has TRBV6-1 and TRBJ2-2, with D possibly being TRBD1 or TRBD2 (5 bases each). The length of the CDR3 is 16 residues. The germline V gene has CDR1 MNHNS and CDR2 SASEGT. V gave up 7 bases and J gave up 3 bases, with 18 bases separating them. For the CDR3, the DNA is TGTGCCAGCACCCCAGGGAGCGAATTGGACACCGGGGAGCTGTTTTTT. This translates into CASTPGSELDTGELFF.

The table lists this clonotype with a few counts. This chain links TRBV20-1 with TRBJ2-6; D is perhaps TRBD1 (6 bases). The CDR3 spans 19 residues. The ends were cut back, 3 bases at V and 0 bases at J, with 21 bases in the middle. Germline V gene data show CDR1 as DFQATT and CDR2 as SNEGSKA (reference sequence). The CDR3 coding sequence is TGCAGTGCTAGCATTGATGGGGGCAGGGCAACCTCTGGGGCCAACGTCCTGACTTTC. It yields the protein CSASIDGGRATSGANVLTF.

This clonotype was seen at least ten times. The chain combines TRBV25-1 with TRBJ1-1; D remains ambiguous. Trimming removed 1 base at V and 3 bases at J, with 18 bases between. The CDR3 has 17 amino acids. The germline V gene has CDR1 MGHDK and CDR2 SYGVNS. This CDR3 reads CASSESPGRRTDTEAFF. CDR3 bases: TGTGCCAGCAGTGAATCGCCGGGCCGGCGGACCGACACTGAAGCTTTCTTT. Complete variable domain (other parts from reference TRBV25-1 and TRBJ1-1): EADIYQTPRYLVIGTGKKITLECSQTMGHDKMYWYQQDPGMELHLIHYSYGVNSTEKGDLSSESTVSRIRTEHFPLTLESARPSHTSQYLCASSESPGRRTDTEAFFGQGTRLTVV.